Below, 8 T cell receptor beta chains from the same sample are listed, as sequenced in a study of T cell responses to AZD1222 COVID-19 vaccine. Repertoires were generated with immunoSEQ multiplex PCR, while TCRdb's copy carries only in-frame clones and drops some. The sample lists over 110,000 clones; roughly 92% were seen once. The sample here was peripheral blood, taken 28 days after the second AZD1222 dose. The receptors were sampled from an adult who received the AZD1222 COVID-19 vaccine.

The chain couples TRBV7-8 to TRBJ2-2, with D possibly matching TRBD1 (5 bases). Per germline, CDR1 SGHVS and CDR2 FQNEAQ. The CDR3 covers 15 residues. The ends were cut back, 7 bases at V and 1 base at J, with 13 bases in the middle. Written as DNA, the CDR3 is TGTGCCAGCACCAAAGACAGACGGAACACCGGGGAGCTGTTTTTT. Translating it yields CASTKDRRNTGELFF. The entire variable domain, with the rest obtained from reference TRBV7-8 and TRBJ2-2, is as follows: GAGVSQSPRYKVAKRGQDVALRCDPISGHVSLFWYQQALGQGPEFLTYFQNEAQLDKSGLPSDRFFAERPEGSVSTLKIQRTQQEDSAVYLCASTKDRRNTGELFFGEGSRLTVL.

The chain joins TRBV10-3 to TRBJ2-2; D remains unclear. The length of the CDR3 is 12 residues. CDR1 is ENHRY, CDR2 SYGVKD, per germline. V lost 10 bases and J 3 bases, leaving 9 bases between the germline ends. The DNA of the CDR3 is TGTGCCACCACTCCCGACACCGGGGAGCTGTTTTTT. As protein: CATTPDTGELFF.

The chain's CDR3 is CASSPTGESNQPQHF. Here the CDR3 DNA reads TGTGCCAGCAGTCCCACAGGGGAGAGCAATCAGCCCCAGCATTTT. The gene calls are TRBV27 and TRBJ1-5; 7 nucleotides match TRBD1. Per germline, CDR1 MNHEY and CDR2 SMNVEV (reference sequence). J gave up 1 base and V 5 bases, and 5 bases lay outside the gene matches. This CDR3 has 15 amino acids.

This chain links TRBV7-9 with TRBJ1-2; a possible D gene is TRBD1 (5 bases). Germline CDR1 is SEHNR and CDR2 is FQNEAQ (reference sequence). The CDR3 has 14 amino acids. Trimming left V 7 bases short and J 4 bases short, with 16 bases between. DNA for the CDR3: TGTGCCAGCACCGTAAGCGGGGCGGGCTATGGCTACACCTTC. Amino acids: CASTVSGAGYGYTF.

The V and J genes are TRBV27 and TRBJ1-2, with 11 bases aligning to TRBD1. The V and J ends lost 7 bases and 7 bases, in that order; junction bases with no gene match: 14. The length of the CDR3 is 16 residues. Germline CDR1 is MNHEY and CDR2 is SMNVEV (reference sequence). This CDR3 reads CASTLSPGQGVGGYTF. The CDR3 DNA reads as TGTGCCAGCACCCTCTCCCCGGGACAGGGGGTCGGTGGCTACACCTTC.

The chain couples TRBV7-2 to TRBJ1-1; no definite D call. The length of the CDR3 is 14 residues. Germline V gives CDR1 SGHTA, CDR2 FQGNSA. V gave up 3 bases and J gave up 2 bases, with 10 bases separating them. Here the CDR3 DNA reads TGTGCCAGCAGCTTTGCCGGTACAAACACTGAAGCTTTCTTT. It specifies CASSFAGTNTEAFF.

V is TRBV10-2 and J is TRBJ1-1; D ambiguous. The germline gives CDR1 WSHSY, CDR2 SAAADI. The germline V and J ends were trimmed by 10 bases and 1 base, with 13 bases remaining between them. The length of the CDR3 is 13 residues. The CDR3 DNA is TGCGCCACTCTGGAACCGGAGAACACTGAAGCTTTCTTT. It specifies CATLEPENTEAFF.

The CDR3 reads CASSTGEATEAFF. In DNA, the CDR3 is TGTGCCAGCAGTACAGGAGAGGCCACTGAAGCTTTCTTT. The rearrangement uses TRBV12-3 or TRBV12-4 and TRBJ1-1; D might be TRBD1 (5 bases). V was clipped by 5 bases and J by 4 bases, with 11 bases between them. CDR3 size: 13 residues.